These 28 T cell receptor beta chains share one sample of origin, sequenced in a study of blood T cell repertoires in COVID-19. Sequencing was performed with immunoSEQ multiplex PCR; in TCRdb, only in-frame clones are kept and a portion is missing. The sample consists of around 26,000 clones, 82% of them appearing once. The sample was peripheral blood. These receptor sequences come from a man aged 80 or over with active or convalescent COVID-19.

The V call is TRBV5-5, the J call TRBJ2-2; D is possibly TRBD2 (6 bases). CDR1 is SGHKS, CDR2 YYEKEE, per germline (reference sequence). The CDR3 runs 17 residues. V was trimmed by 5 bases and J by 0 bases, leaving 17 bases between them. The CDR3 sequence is CASRRQAGLANTGELFF. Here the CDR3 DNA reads TGTGCCAGCAGGAGGCAGGCGGGACTCGCGAACACCGGGGAGCTGTTTTTT.

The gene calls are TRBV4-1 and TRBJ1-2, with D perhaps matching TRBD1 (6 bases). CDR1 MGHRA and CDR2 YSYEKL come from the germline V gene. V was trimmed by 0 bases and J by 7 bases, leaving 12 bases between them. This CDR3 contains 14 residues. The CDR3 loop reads CASSQDPQGTGYTF. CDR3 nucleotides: TGCGCCAGCAGCCAAGATCCACAGGGTACTGGCTACACCTTC.

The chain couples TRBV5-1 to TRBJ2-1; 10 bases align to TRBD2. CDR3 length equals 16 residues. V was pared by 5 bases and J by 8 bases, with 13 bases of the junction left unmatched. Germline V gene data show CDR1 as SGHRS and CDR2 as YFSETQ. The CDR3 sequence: CASSLTSSGRIYEQFF. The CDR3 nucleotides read TGCGCCAGCAGTCTCACCTCTAGCGGGAGAATCTATGAGCAGTTCTTC.

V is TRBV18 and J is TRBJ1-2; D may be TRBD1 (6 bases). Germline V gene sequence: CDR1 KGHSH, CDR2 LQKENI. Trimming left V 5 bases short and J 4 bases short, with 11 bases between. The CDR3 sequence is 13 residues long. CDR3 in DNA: TGTGCCAGCTCAGAACAGGGATCCTATGGCTACACCTTC. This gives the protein CASSEQGSYGYTF.

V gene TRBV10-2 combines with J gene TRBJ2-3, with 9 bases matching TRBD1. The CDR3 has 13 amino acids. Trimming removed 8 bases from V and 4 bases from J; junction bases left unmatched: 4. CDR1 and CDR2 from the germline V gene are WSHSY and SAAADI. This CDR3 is CASRGQGSDTQYF. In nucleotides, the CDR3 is TGCGCCAGCCGCGGACAGGGGTCAGATACGCAGTATTTT.

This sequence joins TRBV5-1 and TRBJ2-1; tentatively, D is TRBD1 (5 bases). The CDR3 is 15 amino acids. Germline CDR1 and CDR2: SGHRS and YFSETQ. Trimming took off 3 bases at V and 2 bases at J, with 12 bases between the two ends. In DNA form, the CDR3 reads TGCGCCAGCAGCTCAACAGGAGCTACCTACAATGAGCAGTTCTTC. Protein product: CASSSTGATYNEQFF.

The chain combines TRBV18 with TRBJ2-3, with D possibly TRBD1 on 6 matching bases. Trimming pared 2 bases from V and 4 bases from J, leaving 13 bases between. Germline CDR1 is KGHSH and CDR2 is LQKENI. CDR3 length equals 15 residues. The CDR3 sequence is CASSPATGSPDTQYF. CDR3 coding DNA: TGTGCCAGCTCACCAGCTACAGGGTCGCCAGATACGCAGTATTTT.

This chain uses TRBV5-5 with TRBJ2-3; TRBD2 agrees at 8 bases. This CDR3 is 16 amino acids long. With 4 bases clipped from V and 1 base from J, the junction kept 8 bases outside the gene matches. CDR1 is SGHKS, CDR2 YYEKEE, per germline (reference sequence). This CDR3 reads CASSVDSGTGTDTQYF. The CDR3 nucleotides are TGTGCCAGCAGCGTGGATAGCGGGACTGGCACAGATACGCAGTATTTT.

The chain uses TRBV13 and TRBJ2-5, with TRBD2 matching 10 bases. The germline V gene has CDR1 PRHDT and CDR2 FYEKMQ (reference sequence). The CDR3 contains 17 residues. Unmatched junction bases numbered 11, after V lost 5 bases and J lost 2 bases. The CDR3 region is CASSGGSGGAGQETQYF. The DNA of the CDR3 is TGTGCCAGCAGCGGAGGAAGCGGGGGGGCAGGGCAAGAGACCCAGTACTTC.

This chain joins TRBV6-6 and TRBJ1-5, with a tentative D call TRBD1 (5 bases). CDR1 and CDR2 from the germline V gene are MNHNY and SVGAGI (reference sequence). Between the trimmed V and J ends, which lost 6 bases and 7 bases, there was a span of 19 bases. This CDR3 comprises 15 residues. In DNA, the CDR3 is TGTGCCAGCAGCCAACGGACAAGGAAGGGACAGCCCCAGCATTTT. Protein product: CASSQRTRKGQPQHF.

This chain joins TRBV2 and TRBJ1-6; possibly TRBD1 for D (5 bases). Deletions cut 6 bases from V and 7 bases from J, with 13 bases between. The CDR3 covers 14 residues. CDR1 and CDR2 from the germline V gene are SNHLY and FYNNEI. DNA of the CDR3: TGTGCCAGCAGATCGACAGATCGAAATTCACCCCTCCACTTT. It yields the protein CASRSTDRNSPLHF.

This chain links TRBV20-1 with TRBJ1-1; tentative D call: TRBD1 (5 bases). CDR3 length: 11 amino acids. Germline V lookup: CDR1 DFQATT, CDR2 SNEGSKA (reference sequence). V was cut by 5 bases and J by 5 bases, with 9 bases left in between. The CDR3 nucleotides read TGCAGTGCTCCTAAGGGGACTGAAGCTTTCTTT. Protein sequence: CSAPKGTEAFF.

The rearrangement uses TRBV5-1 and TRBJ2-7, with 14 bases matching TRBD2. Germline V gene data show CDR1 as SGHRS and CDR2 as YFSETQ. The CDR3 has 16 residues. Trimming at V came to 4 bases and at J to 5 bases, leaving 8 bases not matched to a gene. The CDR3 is CASSEGLAGDLNEQYF. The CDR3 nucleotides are TGCGCCAGCAGCGAGGGACTAGCGGGAGACCTAAACGAGCAGTACTTC.

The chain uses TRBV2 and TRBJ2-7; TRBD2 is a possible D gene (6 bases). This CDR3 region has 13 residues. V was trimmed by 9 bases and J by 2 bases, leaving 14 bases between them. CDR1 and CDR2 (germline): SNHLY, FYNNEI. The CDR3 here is CASNPGATYEQYF. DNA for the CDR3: TGTGCCAGTAACCCGGGAGCAACCTACGAGCAGTACTTC. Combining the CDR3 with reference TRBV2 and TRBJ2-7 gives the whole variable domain EPEVTQTPSHQVTQMGQEVILRCVPISNHLYFYWYRQILGQKVEFLVSFYNNEISEKSEIFDDQFSVERPDGSNFTLKIRSTKLEDSAMYFCASNPGATYEQYFGPGTRLTVT.

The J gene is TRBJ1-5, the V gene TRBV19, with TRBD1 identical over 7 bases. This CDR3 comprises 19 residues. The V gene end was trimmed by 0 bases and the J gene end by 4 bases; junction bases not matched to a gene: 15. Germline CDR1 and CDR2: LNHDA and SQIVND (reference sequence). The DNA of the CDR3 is TGTGCCAGTAGTATAGATCCCCAAGGGGGCGCGCCGGGGAATCAGCCCCAGCATTTT. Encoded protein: CASSIDPQGGAPGNQPQHF.

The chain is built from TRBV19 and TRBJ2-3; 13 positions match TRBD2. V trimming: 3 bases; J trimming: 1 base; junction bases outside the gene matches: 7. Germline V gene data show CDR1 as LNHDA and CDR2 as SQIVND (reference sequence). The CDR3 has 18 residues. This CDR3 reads CASSIRLAGGQRTDTQYF. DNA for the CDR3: TGTGCCAGTAGTATCCGACTAGCGGGGGGCCAACGCACAGATACGCAGTATTTT.

The CDR3 sequence is CASSPWGLTDNGYTF. The CDR3 region has the DNA TGTGCCAGTAGTCCGTGGGGGCTGACGGATAATGGCTACACCTTC. J is TRBJ1-2 and V is TRBV19; perhaps TRBD1 as D (6 bases). Germline V gives CDR1 LNHDA, CDR2 SQIVND (reference sequence). Trimming shortened V by 5 bases and J by 6 bases, and 19 bases separated the two germline ends. This CDR3 has 15 residues.

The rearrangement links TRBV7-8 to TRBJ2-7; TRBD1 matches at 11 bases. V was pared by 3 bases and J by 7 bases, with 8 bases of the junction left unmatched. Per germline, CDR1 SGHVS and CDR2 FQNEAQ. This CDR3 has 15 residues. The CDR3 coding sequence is TGTGCCAGCAGCTTGGGCCGGGACAGGGGGACGGAGCAGTACTTC. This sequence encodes CASSLGRDRGTEQYF.

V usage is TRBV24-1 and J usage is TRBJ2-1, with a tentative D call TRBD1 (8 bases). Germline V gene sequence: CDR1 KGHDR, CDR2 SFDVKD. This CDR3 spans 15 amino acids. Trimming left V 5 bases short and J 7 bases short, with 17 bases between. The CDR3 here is CATSASGTGSNEQFF. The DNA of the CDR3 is TGTGCCACCAGTGCCAGCGGGACAGGTTCTAATGAGCAGTTCTTC.

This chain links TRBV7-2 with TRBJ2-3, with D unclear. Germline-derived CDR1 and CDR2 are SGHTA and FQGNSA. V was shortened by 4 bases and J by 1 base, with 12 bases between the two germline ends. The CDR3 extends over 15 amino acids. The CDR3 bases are TGTGCCAGCAGCTCACCCTACTACCGCACAGATACGCAGTATTTT. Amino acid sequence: CASSSPYYRTDTQYF.

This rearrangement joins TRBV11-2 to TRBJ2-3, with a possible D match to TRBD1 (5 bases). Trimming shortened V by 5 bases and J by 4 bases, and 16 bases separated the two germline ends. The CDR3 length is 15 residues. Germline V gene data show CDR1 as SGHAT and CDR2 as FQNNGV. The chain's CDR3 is CASSPRRLGADTQYF. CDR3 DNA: TGTGCCAGCAGCCCCAGGCGGTTAGGGGCAGATACGCAGTATTTT.

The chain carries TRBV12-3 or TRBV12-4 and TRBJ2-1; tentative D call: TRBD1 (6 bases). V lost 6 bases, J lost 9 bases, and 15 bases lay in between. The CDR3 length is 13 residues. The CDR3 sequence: CASRLRGTAEQFF. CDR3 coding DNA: TGTGCCAGCAGACTGAGGGGGACGGCTGAGCAGTTCTTC.

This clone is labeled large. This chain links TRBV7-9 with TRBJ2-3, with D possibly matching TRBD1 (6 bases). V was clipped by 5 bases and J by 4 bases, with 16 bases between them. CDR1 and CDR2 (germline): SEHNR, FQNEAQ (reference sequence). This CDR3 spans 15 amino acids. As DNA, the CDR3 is TGTGCCAGCAGCGCACAACAGGGTAACGCAGATACGCAGTATTTT. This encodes CASSAQQGNADTQYF.

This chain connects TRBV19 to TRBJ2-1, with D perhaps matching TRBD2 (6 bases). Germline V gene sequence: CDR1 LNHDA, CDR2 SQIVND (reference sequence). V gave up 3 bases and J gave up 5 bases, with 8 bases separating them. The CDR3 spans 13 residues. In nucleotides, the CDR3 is TGTGCCAGTAGTATGGGACTGAACAATGAGCAGTTCTTC. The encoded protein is CASSMGLNNEQFF. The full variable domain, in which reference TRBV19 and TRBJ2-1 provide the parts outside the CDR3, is DGGITQSPKYLFRKEGQNVTLSCEQNLNHDAMYWYRQDPGQGLRLIYYSQIVNDFQKGDIAEGYSVSREKKESFPLTVTSAQKNPTAFYLCASSMGLNNEQFFGPGTRLTVL.

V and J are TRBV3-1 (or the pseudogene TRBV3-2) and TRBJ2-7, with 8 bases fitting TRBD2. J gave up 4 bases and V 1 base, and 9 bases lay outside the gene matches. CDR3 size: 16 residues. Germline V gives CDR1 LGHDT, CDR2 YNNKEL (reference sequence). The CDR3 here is CASSQARLALRYEQYF. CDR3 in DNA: TGTGCCAGCAGCCAAGCGCGACTAGCGCTCCGTTACGAGCAGTACTTC.

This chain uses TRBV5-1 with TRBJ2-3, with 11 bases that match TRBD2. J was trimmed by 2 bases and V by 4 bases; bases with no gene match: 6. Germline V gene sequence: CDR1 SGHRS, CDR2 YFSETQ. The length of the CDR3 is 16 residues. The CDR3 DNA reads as TGCGCCAGCAGCAGAACTAGCGGGGGCCTCACAGATACGCAGTATTTT. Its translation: CASSRTSGGLTDTQYF.

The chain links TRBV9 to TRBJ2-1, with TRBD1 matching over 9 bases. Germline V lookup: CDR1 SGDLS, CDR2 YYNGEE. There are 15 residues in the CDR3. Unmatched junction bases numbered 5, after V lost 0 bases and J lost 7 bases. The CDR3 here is CASSVVGTGRNEQFF. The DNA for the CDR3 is TGTGCCAGCAGCGTAGTAGGGACAGGGCGGAATGAGCAGTTCTTC.

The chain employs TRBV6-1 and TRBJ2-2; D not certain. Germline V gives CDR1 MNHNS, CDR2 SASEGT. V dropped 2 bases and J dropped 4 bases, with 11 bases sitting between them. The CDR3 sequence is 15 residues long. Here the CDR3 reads CASSELRPGTGELFF. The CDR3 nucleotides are TGTGCCAGCAGTGAACTCCGTCCGGGCACCGGGGAGCTGTTTTTT.